This T cell receptor beta chain is drawn from a study of regulatory T cells in long-lasting Graves disease. Time point denoted: newly diagnosed GD, antithyroid drugs for less than 3 months. The TCR library was made from RNA extracted from PBMCs. Patients came from an endocrinology department in Xi'an, China. Study-level results: Between persistent patients, fewer than 3,500 public clonotypes were shared, exceeding the approximately 870 shared between new patients. Thyroid tissue went unstudied; only peripheral blood was examined. Persistent disease preferred TRBV28, TRBJ1-2 and TRBJ2-5.

Ten or more counts support this clonotype. Antigen specificity is unknown. Library construction for TCR beta used iRepertoire HTBI primers and Arm-PCR of CDR3 regions. Each CDR3 protein is one row after TCRdb ran MiXCR on the multiplex PCR reads. The data contain approximately 300,000 distinct CDR3 sequences, 18% of them singletons. The CDR3 covers 14 residues. Germline CDR1 is MNHNS and CDR2 is SASEGT. Between the trimmed V and J ends, which lost 2 bases and 4 bases, there was a span of 11 bases. The sequencing here drew on peripheral blood mononuclear cells (PBMCs), taken at new diagnosis, from a patient treated with antithyroid drugs. This clonotype was sampled from a female donor with Graves disease. The V and J genes are TRBV6-1 and TRBJ2-5, with TRBD1 as a possible D gene (6 bases). The CDR3 reads CASSENRVRETQYF. CDR3 DNA sequence: TGTGCCAGCAGTGAAAACAGGGTGAGAGAGACCCAGTACTTC.